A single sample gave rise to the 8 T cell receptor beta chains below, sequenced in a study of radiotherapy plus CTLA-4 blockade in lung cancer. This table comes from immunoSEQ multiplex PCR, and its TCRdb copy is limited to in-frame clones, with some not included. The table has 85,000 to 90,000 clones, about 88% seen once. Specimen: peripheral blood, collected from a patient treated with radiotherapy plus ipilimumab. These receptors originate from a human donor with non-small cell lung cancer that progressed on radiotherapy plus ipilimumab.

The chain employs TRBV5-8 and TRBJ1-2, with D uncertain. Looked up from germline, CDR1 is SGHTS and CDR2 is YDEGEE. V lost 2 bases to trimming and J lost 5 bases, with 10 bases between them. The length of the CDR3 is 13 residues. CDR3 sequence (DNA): TGTGCCAGCAGCTTAGGGTTTCGATATGGCTACACCTTC. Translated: CASSLGFRYGYTF.

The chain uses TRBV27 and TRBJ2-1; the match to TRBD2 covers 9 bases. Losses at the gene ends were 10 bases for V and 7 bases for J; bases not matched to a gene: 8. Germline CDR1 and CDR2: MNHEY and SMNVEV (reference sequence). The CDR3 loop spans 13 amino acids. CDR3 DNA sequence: TGTGCCATCGGGACTAGCCTCCAAAATGAGCAGTTCTTC. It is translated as CAIGTSLQNEQFF.

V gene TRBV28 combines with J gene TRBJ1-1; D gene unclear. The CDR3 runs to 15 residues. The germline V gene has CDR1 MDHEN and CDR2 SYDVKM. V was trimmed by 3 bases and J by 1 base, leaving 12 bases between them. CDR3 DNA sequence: TGTGCCAGCAGTTTTAGCTGGACGGAGAACACTGAAGCTTTCTTT. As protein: CASSFSWTENTEAFF.

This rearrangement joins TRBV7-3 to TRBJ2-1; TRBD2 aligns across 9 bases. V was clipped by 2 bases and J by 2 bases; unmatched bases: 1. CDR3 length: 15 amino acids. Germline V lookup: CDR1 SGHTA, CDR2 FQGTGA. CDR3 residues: CASSLAGGPYNEQFF. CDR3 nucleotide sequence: TGTGCCAGCAGCTTAGCGGGGGGGCCCTACAATGAGCAGTTCTTC.

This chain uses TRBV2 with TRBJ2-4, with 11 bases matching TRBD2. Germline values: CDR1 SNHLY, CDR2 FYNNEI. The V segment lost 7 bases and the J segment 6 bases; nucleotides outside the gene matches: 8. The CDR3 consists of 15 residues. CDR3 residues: CASTQGTSGRNIQYF. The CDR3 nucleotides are TGTGCCAGCACCCAGGGTACTAGCGGGAGAAACATTCAGTACTTC. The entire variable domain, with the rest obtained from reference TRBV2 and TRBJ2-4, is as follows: EPEVTQTPSHQVTQMGQEVILRCVPISNHLYFYWYRQILGQKVEFLVSFYNNEISEKSEIFDDQFSVERPDGSNFTLKIRSTKLEDSAMYFCASTQGTSGRNIQYFGAGTRLSVL.

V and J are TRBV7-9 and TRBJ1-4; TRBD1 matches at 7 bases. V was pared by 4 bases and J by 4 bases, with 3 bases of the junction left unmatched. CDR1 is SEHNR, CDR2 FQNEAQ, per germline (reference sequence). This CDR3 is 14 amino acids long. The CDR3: CASSSGQYNEKLFF. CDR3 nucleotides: TGTGCCAGCAGCTCGGGACAGTATAATGAAAAACTGTTTTTT.

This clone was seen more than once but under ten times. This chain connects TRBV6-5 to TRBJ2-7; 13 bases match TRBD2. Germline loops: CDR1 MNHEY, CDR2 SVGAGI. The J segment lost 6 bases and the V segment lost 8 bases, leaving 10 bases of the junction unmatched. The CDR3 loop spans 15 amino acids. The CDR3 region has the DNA TGTGCCAGCCGGACTAGCGGGAGTTTACCCTCCGAGCAGTACTTC. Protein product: CASRTSGSLPSEQYF.

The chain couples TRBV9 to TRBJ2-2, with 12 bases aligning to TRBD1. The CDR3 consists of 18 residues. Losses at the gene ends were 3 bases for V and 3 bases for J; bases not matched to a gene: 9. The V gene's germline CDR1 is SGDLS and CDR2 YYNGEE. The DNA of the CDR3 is TGTGCCAGCAGCGCGCCGGGACAGGGGGCTTGGGACACCGGGGAGCTGTTTTTT. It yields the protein CASSAPGQGAWDTGELFF.